The 30 T cell receptor beta chains below all came from one sample that was sequenced in a study of T cells in Graves' hyperthyroidism and ophthalmopathy. The TCR beta CDR3 regions underwent amplification using RNA transcripts as the source. In the first-round RT-PCR of the TCR CDR3, the HTBI primer set was used. In TCRdb, the multiplex PCR reads were re-called with MiXCR into one record per CDR3 protein. The profile shows about 500,000 distinct CDR3 sequences, under 20% of them singletons. The material sequenced was blood. The receptors come from a woman between 18 and 29 years old with Graves' ophthalmopathy.

The chain combines TRBV13 with TRBJ1-1, with D possibly matching TRBD1 (6 bases). Germline assignment: CDR1 PRHDT and CDR2 FYEKMQ (reference sequence). Trimming took 10 bases from V and 3 from J, leaving 12 bases between them. This CDR3 comprises 12 residues. CDR3: CANGPGDTEAFF. CDR3 nucleotide sequence: TGTGCCAATGGGCCAGGGGACACTGAAGCTTTCTTT.

This clonotype was picked up many times. This sequence joins TRBV3-1 and TRBJ1-5; no reliable D call. Trimming pared 1 base from V and 5 bases from J, leaving 12 bases between. CDR3 length: 15 amino acids. Germline V gene sequence: CDR1 LGHDT, CDR2 YNNKEL (reference sequence). The CDR3 here is CASSQGSFGDQPQHF. The CDR3 DNA is TGTGCCAGCAGCCAAGGATCTTTCGGCGATCAGCCCCAGCATTTT.

The CDR3 DNA is TGCAGTGCTAGAGGGGGGACTCCTCAAGCCAAAAACATTCAGTACTTC. Translated, it gives CSARGGTPQAKNIQYF. The gene calls are TRBV20-1 and TRBJ2-4, with D perhaps TRBD2 (6 bases). Deletions cut 1 base from V and 0 bases from J, with 13 bases between. CDR1 is DFQATT and CDR2 is SNEGSKA in the germline V gene (reference sequence). CDR3 length equals 16 residues.

Many counts were recorded for this clonotype. The chain has TRBV11-2 and TRBJ2-3, with TRBD2 matching over 13 bases. After removal of 2 bases from V and 2 bases from J, the junction contained 4 bases not matched to a gene. The CDR3 consists of 17 residues. The V gene's germline CDR1 is SGHAT and CDR2 FQNNGV. The CDR3 is CASSLYGTSGNTDTQYF. The CDR3 DNA sequence: TGTGCCAGCAGCTTATATGGGACTAGCGGGAACACAGATACGCAGTATTTT. Variable domain in full (rest from reference TRBV11-2 and TRBJ2-3): EAGVAQSPRYKIIEKRQSVAFWCNPISGHATLYWYQQILGQGPKLLIQFQNNGVVDDSQLPKDRFSAERLKGVDSTLKIQPAKLEDSAVYLCASSLYGTSGNTDTQYFGPGTRLTVL.

There are many counts of this clonotype. The CDR3 nucleotides read TGTGCCAGCAGTTACTACGTGACAGGGGTGGAGACCCAGTACTTC. Protein product: CASSYYVTGVETQYF. This rearrangement joins TRBV6-5 to TRBJ2-5; 8 bases are a match to TRBD1. With 1 base clipped from V and 5 bases from J, the junction kept 6 bases outside the gene matches. CDR1 and CDR2 from the germline V gene are MNHEY and SVGAGI. The CDR3 is 15 residues long.

This clonotype has more than one count but fewer than ten. The V gene is TRBV5-8, the J gene TRBJ1-4; D unclear. This CDR3 has 15 amino acids. Germline CDR1 SGHTS, CDR2 YDEGEE. V was shortened by 0 bases and J by 6 bases, with 12 bases between the two germline ends. In DNA form, the CDR3 reads TGTGCCAGCAGCTTGGAACGTTCTCGGGATGAAAAACTGTTTTTT. Protein sequence: CASSLERSRDEKLFF.

The rearrangement joins TRBV29-1 to TRBJ2-7; 7 bases match TRBD1. The CDR3 is 13 amino acids. Germline loops: CDR1 SQVTM, CDR2 ANQGSEA. Trimming removed 7 bases from V and 0 bases from J; junction bases left unmatched: 6. The CDR3 sequence: CSAQGQTSYEQYF. The CDR3 DNA reads TGCAGCGCACAGGGACAGACCTCCTACGAGCAGTACTTC.

Of note for this clonotype: Being one base from a much bigger clone, this may be a read error. This chain links TRBV6-1 with TRBJ2-6, with TRBD2 identical over 7 bases. Germline V gene lookup returns CDR1 MNHNS and CDR2 SASEGT. This CDR3 region has 15 residues. The CDR3 loop is CASREAGSGANVLAF. The CDR3 DNA is TGTGCCAGCAGGGAAGCGGGGTCTGGGGCCAACGTCCTGGCTTTC.

This clonotype showed up just a few times. The J gene is TRBJ2-5, the V gene TRBV9; unclear D gene. Trimming took off 4 bases at V and 6 bases at J, with 22 bases between the two ends. From germline, CDR1 is SGDLS and CDR2 YYNGEE. This CDR3 region has 16 residues. CDR3 loop: CASSFNVDTYGKTQYF. For the CDR3, the DNA is TGTGCCAGCAGCTTCAACGTAGACACTTACGGAAAGACCCAGTACTTC. The full variable domain, with the rest looked up from reference TRBV9 and TRBJ2-5, is DSGVTQTPKHLITATGQRVTLRCSPRSGDLSVYWYQQSLDQGLQFLIQYYNGEERAKGNILERFSAQQFPDLHSELNLSSLELGDSALYFCASSFNVDTYGKTQYFGPGTRLLVL.

This clonotype showed up just a few times. The V and J genes are TRBV6-2 or TRBV6-3 and TRBJ2-3; the match to TRBD2 covers 7 bases. Germline CDR1 and CDR2: MNHEY and SVGEGT. The J segment lost 3 bases and the V segment lost 3 bases, leaving 6 bases of the junction unmatched. CDR3 size: 15 residues. CDR3 bases: TGTGCCAGCAGTTATGGCGGGAGAACAACAGATACGCAGTATTTT. Its translation is CASSYGGRTTDTQYF.

The chain joins TRBV25-1 to TRBJ2-7; D is perhaps TRBD1 (5 bases). The CDR3 spans 14 residues. The V and J ends lost 6 bases and 1 base respectively, with 13 bases between them. CDR1 and CDR2 from the germline V gene are MGHDK and SYGVNS. This CDR3 is CASSRTPTSYEQYF. The DNA of the CDR3 is TGTGCCAGCAGCAGGACACCCACGTCCTACGAGCAGTACTTC.

This clonotype showed up many times. The chain employs TRBV12-3 or TRBV12-4 and TRBJ2-7; a weak D match, TRBD1 (5 bases). The CDR3 extends over 14 amino acids. Between the trimmed V and J ends, which lost 4 bases and 3 bases, there was a span of 13 bases. The CDR3 loop is CASSYQTDVYEQYF. The CDR3 nucleotides read TGTGCCAGCAGTTACCAGACAGACGTCTACGAGCAGTACTTC.

Worth noting for this clonotype: A much more abundant neighbour one base away suggests this may be a read error. The chain recombines TRBV28 with TRBJ2-7; D remains ambiguous. The germline V gene encodes CDR1 MDHEN and CDR2 SYDVKM. The ends were cut back, 3 bases at V and 2 bases at J, with 14 bases in the middle. This CDR3 is built from 15 residues. The DNA of the CDR3 is TGTGCCAGCAGTTTTGTGGGAAGGCCTCCCTACGAGCAGTACTTC. Residues: CASSFVGRPPYEQYF.

This sequence joins TRBV30 and TRBJ1-1, with 12 bases fitting TRBD1. Trimming removed 5 bases from V and 7 bases from J; junction bases left unmatched: 2. Germline-derived CDR1 and CDR2 are GTSNPN and SVGIG (reference sequence). The CDR3 totals 12 residues. The CDR3 bases are TGTGCCTGGGGGACAGGGGGCGTTGAAGCTTTCTTT. This codes for CAWGTGGVEAFF. Full variable domain (missing parts from reference TRBV30 and TRBJ1-1): SQTIHQWPATLVQPVGSPLSLECTVEGTSNPNLYWYRQAAGRGLQLLFYSVGIGQISSEVPQNLSASRPQDRQFILSSKKLLLSDSGFYLCAWGTGGVEAFFGQGTRLTVV.

This chain uses TRBV5-1 with TRBJ2-2, with D possibly matching TRBD2 (6 bases). Trimming stripped 6 bases from V and 3 bases from J, with 18 bases between. There are 16 residues in the CDR3. CDR1 and CDR2 (germline): SGHRS, YFSETQ. The CDR3: CASTLPEAGYTGELFF. In DNA, the CDR3 is TGCGCCAGCACACTACCAGAAGCGGGTTACACCGGGGAGCTGTTTTTT.

This clonotype was observed many times. V usage is TRBV6-2 or TRBV6-3 and J usage is TRBJ1-1, with D maybe TRBD1 (5 bases). Germline V gene data show CDR1 as MNHEY and CDR2 as SVGEGT. The CDR3 spans 13 residues. V lost 5 bases, J lost 1 base, and 8 bases lay in between. Here the CDR3 DNA reads TGTGCCAGCAGTGGGACGGAGAACACTGAAGCTTTCTTT. Translation gives CASSGTENTEAFF.

There are a few counts of this clonotype. The rearrangement uses TRBV19 and TRBJ1-6; possibly TRBD1 for D (6 bases). Germline V gene data show CDR1 as LNHDA and CDR2 as SQIVND (reference sequence). The V end lost 5 bases, the J end lost 10 bases, and 21 bases lay between the germline ends. The CDR3 runs to 16 residues. The DNA of the CDR3 is TGTGCCAGTAGTCGTACGCTGGCAGGGGATTTCTCACCCCTCCACTTT. It yields the protein CASSRTLAGDFSPLHF.

There are many counts of this clonotype. This chain uses TRBV5-4 with TRBJ2-5; 8 bases are shared with TRBD1. The CDR3 is 14 amino acids. Germline CDR1 is SGHNT and CDR2 is YYREEE (reference sequence). Trimming removed 0 bases from V and 2 bases from J; junction bases left unmatched: 0. The CDR3 DNA sequence: TGTGCCAGCAGCTTGGACAGGGGGCAAGAGACCCAGTACTTC. Its protein product is CASSLDRGQETQYF.

This clonotype was seen more than once but under ten times. The chain has TRBV6-5 and TRBJ2-3; no firm D call. The CDR3 covers 12 residues. The V end lost 2 bases, the J end lost 5 bases, and 5 bases lay between the germline ends. The germline gives CDR1 MNHEY, CDR2 SVGAGI. Here the CDR3 reads CASSYNKDTQYF. DNA for the CDR3: TGTGCCAGCAGTTACAATAAAGATACGCAGTATTTT.

This clonotype was seen a few times. The chain uses TRBV2 and TRBJ1-1, with D possibly matching TRBD1 (6 bases). Germline CDR1 reads SNHLY; CDR2 reads FYNNEI. The V end lost 7 bases, the J end lost 4 bases, and 13 bases lay between the germline ends. CDR3 size: 13 residues. As DNA, the CDR3 is TGTGCCAGCAAGGAGGGGGAGGGCACTGAAGCTTTCTTT. It is translated as CASKEGEGTEAFF.

This clonotype showed up many times. V and J are TRBV7-9 and TRBJ2-3, with D hard to call. This CDR3 region has 12 residues. V was cut by 6 bases and J by 6 bases, with 10 bases left in between. CDR1 SEHNR and CDR2 FQNEAQ come from the germline V gene (reference sequence). The CDR3 loop reads CASSYPADTQYF. In DNA form, the CDR3 reads TGTGCCAGCAGTTACCCTGCGGATACGCAGTATTTT.

In this sample, this clonotype turned up many times. The V call is TRBV7-3, the J call TRBJ2-5, with D tentatively TRBD2 (6 bases). V was trimmed by 5 bases and J by 2 bases, leaving 18 bases between them. The germline V gene encodes CDR1 SGHTA and CDR2 FQGTGA. This CDR3 comprises 16 residues. For the CDR3, the DNA is TGTGCCAGCAGCCCCGACGGTGGGGGGTTTCAAGAGACCCAGTACTTC. It specifies CASSPDGGGFQETQYF.

This clonotype has more than one count but fewer than ten. This chain links TRBV14 with TRBJ1-5; possibly TRBD1 for D (6 bases). CDR3 length: 14 amino acids. From germline, CDR1 is SGHDN and CDR2 FVKESK. Deletions cut 4 bases from V and 6 bases from J, with 13 bases between. CDR3 in amino acids: CASSLTGTGQPQHF. CDR3 sequence (DNA): TGTGCCAGCAGCCTCACAGGGACGGGTCAGCCCCAGCATTTT.

J is TRBJ1-6 and V is TRBV10-3; unclear D gene. Germline CDR1 is ENHRY and CDR2 is SYGVKD. The CDR3 runs 12 residues. Deletions cut 6 bases from V and 6 bases from J, with 6 bases between. The CDR3 loop reads CAISLPNSPLHF. The CDR3 DNA reads as TGTGCCATCAGCCTGCCTAATTCACCCCTCCACTTT.

V usage is TRBV5-1 and J usage is TRBJ1-1, with D possibly matching TRBD1 (6 bases). The germline gives CDR1 SGHRS, CDR2 YFSETQ. The V end was cut by 4 bases, the J end by 5 bases, with 12 bases between. This CDR3 has 13 amino acids. Here the CDR3 DNA reads TGCGCCAGCAGCCCCGGGACAAAAACTGAAGCTTTCTTT. It encodes CASSPGTKTEAFF. Filled out from reference TRBV5-1 and TRBJ1-1, the complete variable domain reads KAGVTQTPRYLIKTRGQQVTLSCSPISGHRSVSWYQQTPGQGLQFLFEYFSETQRNKGNFPGRFSGRQFSNSRSEMNVSTLELGDSALYLCASSPGTKTEAFFGQGTRLTVV.

The chain links TRBV6-2 or TRBV6-3 to TRBJ1-3; D is unresolved. Germline V gene sequence: CDR1 MNHEY, CDR2 SVGEGT. The CDR3 loop spans 15 amino acids. Trimming removed 7 bases at V and 2 bases at J, with 15 bases between. The CDR3: CASTPRAAPGNTIYF. As DNA, the CDR3 is TGTGCCAGCACCCCACGGGCAGCTCCTGGAAACACCATATATTTT.

This clonotype was seen only a few times. The genes are TRBV29-1 and TRBJ2-2; D unresolved. CDR1 is SQVTM and CDR2 is ANQGSEA in the germline V gene. The CDR3 is made up of 12 amino acids. V lost 6 bases, J lost 5 bases, and 10 bases lay in between. In nucleotides, the CDR3 is TGCAGCGTAAAATACGAGACCGGGGAGCTGTTTTTT. Residues: CSVKYETGELFF.

This clonotype has a count of ten or more. CDR3 protein: CASSQSPSTDTQYF. In nucleotides, the CDR3 is TGTGCCAGCAGCCAGAGCCCGAGCACAGATACGCAGTATTTT. The chain has TRBV3-1 and TRBJ2-3; D gene uncertain. V was cut by 3 bases and J by 0 bases, with 7 bases left in between. The CDR3 loop spans 14 amino acids. Germline V gene lookup returns CDR1 LGHDT and CDR2 YNNKEL (reference sequence).

This clonotype was found a few times. The rearrangement joins TRBV30 to TRBJ2-3; D call uncertain. The V gene's germline CDR1 is GTSNPN and CDR2 SVGIG (reference sequence). The CDR3 is made up of 12 amino acids. Trimming took 2 bases from V and 6 from J, leaving 9 bases between them. CDR3 loop: CAWSPIGDTQYF. The CDR3 bases are TGTGCCTGGAGTCCGATAGGGGATACGCAGTATTTT.

In this sample, this clonotype turned up many times. The rearrangement links TRBV11-1 to TRBJ2-3; 7 nucleotides align to TRBD1. V gave up 5 bases and J gave up 0 bases; unmatched junction bases: 8. This CDR3 is 16 amino acids long. Germline CDR1 and CDR2: SGHAT and FQDESV (reference sequence). In DNA form, the CDR3 reads TGTGCCAGCAGCCCCGGGACAGCCACTAGCACAGATACGCAGTATTTT. It translates to CASSPGTATSTDTQYF.